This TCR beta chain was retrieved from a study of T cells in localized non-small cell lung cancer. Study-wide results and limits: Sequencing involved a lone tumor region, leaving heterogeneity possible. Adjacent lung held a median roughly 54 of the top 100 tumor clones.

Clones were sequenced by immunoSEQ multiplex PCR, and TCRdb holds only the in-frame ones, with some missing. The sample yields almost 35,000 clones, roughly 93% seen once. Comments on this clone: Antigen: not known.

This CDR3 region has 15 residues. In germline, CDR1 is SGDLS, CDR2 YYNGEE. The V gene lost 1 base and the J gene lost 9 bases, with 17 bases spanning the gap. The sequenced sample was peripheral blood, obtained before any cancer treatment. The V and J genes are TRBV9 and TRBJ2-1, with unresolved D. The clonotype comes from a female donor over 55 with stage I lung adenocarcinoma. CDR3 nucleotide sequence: TGTGCCAGCAGCGTACTGGTCGATCTGGATGGTGAGCAGTTCTTC. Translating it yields CASSVLVDLDGEQFF.